The 14 T cell receptor beta chains reported below all come from one sample, sequenced in a study of T cells in Graves' hyperthyroidism and ophthalmopathy. There were TCR beta CDR3 regions amplified from RNA transcripts. Carried out on the TCR CDR3, a first-round RT-PCR used the HTBI primer set. TCRdb re-derived calls from the multiplex PCR reads in MiXCR, one entry per CDR3 protein. The profile shows roughly 840,000 distinct CDR3 sequences, 35% to 40% of them singletons. The source material was blood. Source of these receptors: a man between 18 and 35 years old with Graves' hyperthyroidism.

The V call is TRBV20-1, the J call TRBJ1-6; a possible D gene is TRBD1 (6 bases). V lost 2 bases and J 1 base, leaving 18 bases between the germline ends. The CDR3 length is 18 residues. Germline V gene data show CDR1 as DFQATT and CDR2 as SNEGSKA (reference sequence). The DNA of the CDR3 is TGCAGTGCTAGAACCAGGGGTGGGGGCAGTTCCTATAATTCACCCCTCCACTTT. Translation: CSARTRGGGSSYNSPLHF.

The V and J genes are TRBV10-3 and TRBJ2-7, with D possibly matching TRBD2 (7 bases). CDR3 size: 10 residues. The germline V and J ends were trimmed by 8 bases and 10 bases, with 12 bases remaining between them. Germline V gene lookup returns CDR1 ENHRY and CDR2 SYGVKD. The DNA of the CDR3 is TGTGCCATCCAAGGGGGGGATCAGTACTTC. Its translation: CAIQGGDQYF.

As to this clonotype: Sequence at one end of the junction differs from germline and may be a read error. The rearrangement uses TRBV29-1 and TRBJ2-2; no clear D. Germline CDR1 and CDR2: SQVTM and ANQGSEA. CDR3 size: 8 residues. The CDR3 spells CSTEELFF. CDR3 in DNA: TGCAGCACCGAGGAGCTGTTTTTT.

The chain couples TRBV7-2 to TRBJ1-2, with D possibly being TRBD1 (5 bases). The CDR3 covers 13 residues. CDR1 is SGHTA and CDR2 is FQGNSA in the germline V gene. Trimming removed 6 bases at V and 6 bases at J, with 14 bases between. The CDR3 DNA reads TGTGCCAGCAGTTCCGGGACGGAGGATGGCTACACCTTC. The encoded protein is CASSSGTEDGYTF.

With regard to this clonotype: Just one base apart from a much larger clone, this may be a read error. J is TRBJ2-7 and V is TRBV20-1, with 7 bases that match TRBD2. The CDR3 spans 12 residues. V shed 3 bases and J 7 bases; nucleotides not matched to a gene: 6. CDR1 is DFQATT, CDR2 SNEGSKA, per germline (reference sequence). The CDR3 DNA reads as TGCAGTGCTAGGCCCGCGGGGGTAGAGCAGTACTTC. This sequence encodes CSARPAGVEQYF.

A note on this clonotype: Lacking the conserved final phenylalanine or tryptophan, this CDR3 likely reflects a read error. The DNA is omitted, as the CDR3 cannot be located on it reliably, and the CDR3 follows TCRdb's listing. The J gene is TRBJ2-7, the V gene TRBV9; the D segment call TRBD2 is taken from the table without a DNA check. Germline lookup yields CDR1 SGDLS and CDR2 YYNGEE. The CDR3 region is 9 residues in length, termini included. This CDR3 is CASSDYREN.

This chain uses TRBV7-8 with TRBJ1-3; TRBD1 might be the D (6 bases). Trimming pared 3 bases from V and 7 bases from J, leaving 10 bases between. CDR3 size: 13 residues. CDR1 is SGHVS and CDR2 is FQNEAQ in the germline V gene. CDR3 DNA: TGTGCCAGCAGCTTCAGGGGAGAGAACACCATATATTTT. It encodes CASSFRGENTIYF.

This clonotype was observed a handful of times. The chain recombines TRBV5-5 with TRBJ2-5; the match to TRBD2 covers 8 bases. The J segment lost 4 bases and the V segment lost 5 bases, leaving 10 bases of the junction unmatched. This CDR3 contains 15 residues. Germline CDR1 reads SGHKS; CDR2 reads YYEKEE (reference sequence). CDR3 coding DNA: TGTGCCAGCAGTTCCGGACTAGCCTTGCGAGAGACCCAGTACTTC. Translating it yields CASSSGLALRETQYF.

V gene TRBV15 combines with J gene TRBJ1-1; TRBD1 matches 7 bases. The trim removed 1 base at V and 4 bases at J, leaving 3 bases unmatched. Germline values: CDR1 LNHNV, CDR2 YYDKDF (reference sequence). This CDR3 spans 14 amino acids. CDR3 coding DNA: TGTGCCACCAGCAGAGGTACAGGGGCCACTGAAGCTTTCTTT. Translation gives CATSRGTGATEAFF.

A few counts support this clonotype. The CDR3 sequence is CASSPASGRETQYF. Written as DNA, the CDR3 is TGTGCCAGCAGTCCCGCGTCCGGGCGGGAGACCCAGTACTTC. The chain links TRBV7-8 to TRBJ2-5, with D hard to call. CDR1 and CDR2 from the germline V gene are SGHVS and FQNEAQ. The CDR3 consists of 14 residues. V was cut by 6 bases and J by 5 bases, with 16 bases left in between.

The genes are TRBV25-1 and TRBJ2-7, with 9 bases identical to TRBD1. The V gene end was trimmed by 5 bases and the J gene end by 3 bases; junction bases not matched to a gene: 5. CDR1 MGHDK and CDR2 SYGVNS come from the germline V gene. The CDR3 spans 14 residues. CDR3 sequence (DNA): TGTGCCAGCAGTATAACAGGGGGCAACTACGAGCAGTACTTC. Translated, it gives CASSITGGNYEQYF.

This clonotype was detected a few times. The chain employs TRBV4-1 and TRBJ2-7; 7 bases match TRBD1. This CDR3 region has 13 residues. Germline-derived CDR1 and CDR2 are MGHRA and YSYEKL. Losses at the gene ends were 1 base for V and 4 bases for J; bases not matched to a gene: 1. The CDR3 spells CASSQAGQYEQYF. The CDR3 DNA reads as TGCGCCAGCAGCCAAGCGGGACAGTACGAGCAGTACTTC.

This clonotype was seen many times. A read error may produce the germline difference seen at one junction end. The chain carries TRBV5-1 and TRBJ1-1, with D perhaps TRBD1 (5 bases). Germline CDR1 is SGHRS and CDR2 is YFSETQ. This CDR3 has 12 amino acids. CDR3 protein: CASSFQGTEAFF. CDR3 nucleotide sequence: TGTGCCAGCAGCTTCCAGGGCACTGAAGCTTTCTTT.

This clonotype was counted a few times. The chain recombines TRBV6-5 with TRBJ1-3; TRBD1 matches at 8 bases. The germline V gene encodes CDR1 MNHEY and CDR2 SVGAGI. CDR3 length equals 15 residues. V lost 0 bases and J lost 4; bases outside the gene matches: 2. DNA of the CDR3: TGTGCCAGCAGTTACTCGGACAGGGCCGGAAACACCATATATTTT. Its translation is CASSYSDRAGNTIYF.